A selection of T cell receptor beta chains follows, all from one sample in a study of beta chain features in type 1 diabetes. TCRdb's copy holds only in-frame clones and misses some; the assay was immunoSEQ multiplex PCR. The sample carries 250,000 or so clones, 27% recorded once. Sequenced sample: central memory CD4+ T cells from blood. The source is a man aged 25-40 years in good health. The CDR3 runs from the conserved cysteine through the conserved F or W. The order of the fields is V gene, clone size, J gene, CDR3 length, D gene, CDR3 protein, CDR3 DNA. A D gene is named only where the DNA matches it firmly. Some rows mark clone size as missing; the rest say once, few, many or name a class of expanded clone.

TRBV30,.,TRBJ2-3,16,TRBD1,CAWMGTTGANTDTQYF,TGTGCCTGGATGGGAACGACAGGGGCGAACACAGATACGCAGTATTTT
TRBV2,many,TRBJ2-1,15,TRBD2,CASSDRLAGASEQFF,TGTGCCAGCAGTGATCGGCTAGCGGGAGCAAGTGAGCAGTTCTTC
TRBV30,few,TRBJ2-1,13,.,CAWSEDSHNEQFF,TGTGCCTGGAGCGAGGACAGCCACAATGAGCAGTTCTTC
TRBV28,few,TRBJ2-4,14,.,CASRLGAAKNIQYF,TGTGCCAGCCGTCTGGGGGCGGCCAAAAACATTCAGTACTTC
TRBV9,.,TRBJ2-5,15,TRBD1,CASSVGTGGLETQYF,TGTGCCAGCAGCGTAGGGACAGGGGGATTGGAGACCCAGTACTTC
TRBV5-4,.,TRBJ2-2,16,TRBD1,CASSSTGLGETGELFF,TGTGCCAGCAGCTCGACAGGGTTAGGAGAAACCGGGGAGCTGTTTTTT
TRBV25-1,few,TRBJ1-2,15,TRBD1,CASTLPGQANYGYTF,TGTGCCAGCACCTTACCGGGACAGGCTAACTATGGCTACACCTTC
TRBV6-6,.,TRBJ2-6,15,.,CASTTPASGANVLTF,TGTGCCAGCACGACCCCGGCGTCTGGGGCCAACGTCCTGACTTTC
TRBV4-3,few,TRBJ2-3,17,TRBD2,CASSQGGSSGRTDTQYF,TGCGCCAGCAGCCAAGGCGGGTCTAGCGGGAGAACAGATACGCAGTATTTT
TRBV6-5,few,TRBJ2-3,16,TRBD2,CASSSPTSGKANTQYF,TGTGCCAGCAGTTCGCCGACTAGCGGGAAGGCAAATACGCAGTATTTT
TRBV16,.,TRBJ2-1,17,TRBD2,CASSPGTSGGSYHEQFF,TGTGCCAGCAGCCCCGGGACTAGCGGGGGGTCTTATCATGAGCAGTTCTTC
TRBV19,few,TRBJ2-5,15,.,CASSEDGGIQETQYF,TGTGCCAGTAGTGAGGACGGCGGGATCCAAGAGACCCAGTACTTC
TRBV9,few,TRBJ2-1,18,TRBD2,CASSFQPPGTSGTNEQFF,TGTGCCAGCAGCTTCCAACCCCCCGGGACTAGCGGAACTAATGAGCAGTTCTTC
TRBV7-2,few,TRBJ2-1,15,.,CASSLRGPTGNEQFF,TGTGCCAGCAGCTTAAGAGGACCCACGGGGAATGAGCAGTTCTTC
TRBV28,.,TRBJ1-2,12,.,CASSRENNGYTF,TGTGCCAGCAGCCGCGAGAACAATGGCTACACCTTC
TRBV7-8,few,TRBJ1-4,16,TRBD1,CASSLRDRGTNEKLFF,TGTGCCAGCAGCTTACGGGACAGGGGGACTAATGAAAAACTGTTTTTT
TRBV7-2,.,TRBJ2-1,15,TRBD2,CASSLERGQYNEQFF,TGTGCCAGCAGCTTAGAGCGGGGGCAATACAATGAGCAGTTCTTC
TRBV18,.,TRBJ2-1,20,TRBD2,CASSTRELAGGSDPHNEQFF,TGTGCCAGCTCTACGAGAGAACTAGCGGGAGGATCGGATCCTCACAATGAGCAGTTCTTC
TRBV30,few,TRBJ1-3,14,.,CAWSSHSFGNTIYF,TGTGCCTGGAGTTCACATAGTTTCGGAAACACCATATATTTT
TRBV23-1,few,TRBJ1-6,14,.,CASSRGGLSSPLHF,TGCGCCAGCAGTCGGGGGGGGCTCTCCTCACCCCTCCACTTT
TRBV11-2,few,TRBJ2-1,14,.,CASSPQGGIYEQFF,TGTGCCAGCAGCCCCCAGGGCGGGATCTATGAGCAGTTCTTC
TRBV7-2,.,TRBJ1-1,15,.,CASSSPHTGGSYAFF,TGTGCCAGCAGCTCTCCCCACACGGGGGGAAGTTACGCTTTCTTT
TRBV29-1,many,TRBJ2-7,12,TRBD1,CSVGDRGQGQYF,TGCAGCGTTGGGGACAGGGGCCAGGGGCAGTACTTC
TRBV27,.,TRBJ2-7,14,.,CASSSGTDPYEQYF,TGTGCCAGCAGTTCCGGGACGGATCCCTACGAGCAGTACTTC
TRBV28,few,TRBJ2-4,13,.,CASSDEYKNIQYF,TGTGCCAGCAGTGATGAATACAAAAACATTCAGTACTTC
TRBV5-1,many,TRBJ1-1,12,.,CASSQGGTEAFF,TGCGCCAGCAGCCAAGGGGGCACTGAAGCTTTCTTT
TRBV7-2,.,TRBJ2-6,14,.,CASSFPSGANVLTF,TGTGCCAGCAGCTTTCCCTCTGGGGCCAACGTCCTGACTTTC
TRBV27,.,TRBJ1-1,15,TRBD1,CASSELDRAGTEAFF,TGTGCCAGCAGCGAATTAGACAGGGCTGGAACTGAAGCTTTCTTT
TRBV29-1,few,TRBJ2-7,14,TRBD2,CSVPGLAPSYEQYF,TGCAGCGTGCCGGGACTAGCGCCCTCCTACGAGCAGTACTTC
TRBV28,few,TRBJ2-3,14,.,CASSLRQSTDTQYF,TGTGCCAGCAGTTTAAGGCAGAGCACAGATACGCAGTATTTT
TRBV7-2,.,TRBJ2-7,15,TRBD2,CASSPLAGARYEQYF,TGTGCCAGCAGCCCGCTAGCGGGGGCCCGCTACGAGCAGTACTTC
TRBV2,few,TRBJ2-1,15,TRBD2,CASINERGDISEQFF,TGTGCCAGCATAAACGAGCGGGGGGATATTAGTGAGCAGTTCTTC
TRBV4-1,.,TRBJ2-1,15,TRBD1,CASSGEGTGYNEQFF,TGCGCCAGCAGCGGCGAGGGGACAGGGTACAATGAGCAGTTCTTC
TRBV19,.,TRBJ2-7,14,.,CASSIGAKEFEQYF,TGTGCCAGTAGTATTGGTGCCAAAGAGTTCGAGCAGTACTTC
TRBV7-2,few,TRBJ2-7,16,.,CASSHRRVRATGEQYF,TGTGCCAGCAGCCACCGGCGGGTAAGGGCTACAGGCGAGCAGTACTTC
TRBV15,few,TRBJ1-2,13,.,CATSRDRGVGYTF,TGTGCCACCAGCAGAGATCGGGGAGTTGGCTACACCTTC
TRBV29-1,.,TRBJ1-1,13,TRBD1,CSVTDRGYTEAFF,TGCAGCGTCACCGACAGGGGATACACTGAAGCTTTCTTT
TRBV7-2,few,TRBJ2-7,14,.,CASTRVSRYGERYF,TGTGCCAGCACCCGAGTTAGTAGATACGGGGAGCGGTACTTC
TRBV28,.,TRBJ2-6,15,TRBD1,CASSPRGPGANVLTF,TGTGCCAGCAGTCCGAGGGGGCCTGGGGCCAACGTCCTGACTTTC
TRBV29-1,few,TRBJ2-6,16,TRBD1,CSVSPGQVSGANVLTF,TGCAGCGTTTCCCCGGGACAGGTCTCTGGGGCCAACGTCCTGACTTTC
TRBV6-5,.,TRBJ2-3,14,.,CASRFRVGTDTQYF,TGTGCCAGCAGATTTCGTGTGGGCACAGATACGCAGTATTTT
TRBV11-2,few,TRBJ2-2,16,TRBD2,CASSSAGGPRTGELFF,TGTGCCAGCAGCTCAGCGGGAGGGCCACGGACCGGGGAGCTGTTTTTT
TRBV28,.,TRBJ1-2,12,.,CASGREDYGYTF,TGTGCCAGCGGGAGAGAGGACTATGGCTACACCTTC
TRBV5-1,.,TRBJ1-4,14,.,CASSLAGADEKLFF,TGCGCCAGCAGCTTGGCAGGGGCGGATGAAAAACTGTTTTTT
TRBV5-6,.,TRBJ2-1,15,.,CASSLPGGVYNEQFF,TGTGCCAGCAGCTTGCCCGGGGGCGTGTACAATGAGCAGTTCTTC
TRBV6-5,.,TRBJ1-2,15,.,CASSYGRGYGYGYTF,TGTGCCAGCAGTTACGGTCGGGGATATGGCTATGGCTACACCTTC
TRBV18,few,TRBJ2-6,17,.,CASSPDGLSSGANVLTF,TGTGCCAGCTCACCGGACGGCCTAAGCTCTGGGGCCAACGTCCTGACTTTC
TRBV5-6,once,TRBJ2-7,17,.,CASSLAGTQILRGEQYF,TGTGCCAGCAGCTTGGCCGGGACCCAGATTCTCAGGGGCGAGCAGTACTTC
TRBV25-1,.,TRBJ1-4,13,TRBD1,CASSPGTAFGLFF,TGTGCCAGCAGTCCTGGGACAGCCTTTGGACTGTTTTTT
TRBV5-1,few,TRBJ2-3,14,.,CASSLDGRTDTQYF,TGCGCCAGCAGCTTGGACGGGCGCACAGATACGCAGTATTTT
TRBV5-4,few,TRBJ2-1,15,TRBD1,CASSPGGVSYNEQFF,TGTGCCAGCAGCCCAGGGGGAGTCTCCTACAATGAGCAGTTCTTC